Sequencing of this T cell receptor beta chain was carried out in a study of regulatory T cells in long-lasting Graves disease. Study-wide findings and caveats: Persistent Graves' patients showed a TCR diversity that was lower than that of newly diagnosed ones.

The time point: newly diagnosed GD, antithyroid drugs for less than 3 months. TCR sequences were obtained from RNA taken from PBMCs. CDR1 and CDR2 (germline): SNHLY, FYNNEI. The CDR3 is made up of 16 amino acids. The V gene lost 2 bases and the J gene lost 3 bases, with 16 bases spanning the gap. In its sample, this clonotype was seen many times. The antigen is unknown. Combining iRepertoire HTBI primers with Arm-PCR of CDR3 regions, the authors built TCR beta libraries. MiXCR, run by TCRdb on the multiplex PCR reads, gives a single entry per CDR3 protein. This sample carries around 480,000 distinct CDR3 sequences, around 16% of them seen once, and the ten largest clones take just under 25%. The same data also went into a second study, on T cells in Graves' hyperthyroidism and ophthalmopathy.

The chain carries TRBV2 and TRBJ1-1, with D perhaps TRBD1 (5 bases). The specimen comprised peripheral blood mononuclear cells (PBMCs), sampled at new diagnosis, from a patient treated with antithyroid drugs. This clonotype was obtained from a woman between 40 and 65 years old with Graves disease. Here the CDR3 reads CASSETGTVIYTEAFF. The CDR3 bases are TGTGCCAGCAGTGAAACCGGGACCGTGATATACACTGAAGCTTTCTTT.